This note documents a single T cell receptor (beta chain) sequence. Under the authors' procedure: Reference gene primer amplification gave nucleated cell count estimates. The repertoire was sequenced with immunoSEQ multiplex PCR; TCRdb's copy has only in-frame clones and lacks some. Clone size and V and J calls were adopted from that table, with D and trimming inferred from the DNA. This repertoire shows approximately 88,000 clones, 80% found once; its top ten account for about 8.1%. The germline V gene encodes CDR1 SNHLY and CDR2 FYNNEI. The V gene end was trimmed by 9 bases and the J gene end by 7 bases; junction bases not matched to a gene: 1. CDR3 size: 13 residues. This sample is drawn from a study of blood T cell repertoires in COVID-19. Study details: Acute and convalescent COVID-19 specimens originated in the United States, Italy and Spain. T cells, B-cell-depleted T cells, or PBMCs supplied cDNA or gDNA.

The rearrangement joins TRBV2 to TRBJ2-1; 15 bases agree with TRBD2. This receptor was taken from a man aged 50-60 years who had recovered from COVID-19. Sequencing was carried out using peripheral blood. The CDR3 coding sequence is TGTGCCAGGGGACTAGCGGGAGGAAATGAGCAGTTCTTC. Its translation: CARGLAGGNEQFF.